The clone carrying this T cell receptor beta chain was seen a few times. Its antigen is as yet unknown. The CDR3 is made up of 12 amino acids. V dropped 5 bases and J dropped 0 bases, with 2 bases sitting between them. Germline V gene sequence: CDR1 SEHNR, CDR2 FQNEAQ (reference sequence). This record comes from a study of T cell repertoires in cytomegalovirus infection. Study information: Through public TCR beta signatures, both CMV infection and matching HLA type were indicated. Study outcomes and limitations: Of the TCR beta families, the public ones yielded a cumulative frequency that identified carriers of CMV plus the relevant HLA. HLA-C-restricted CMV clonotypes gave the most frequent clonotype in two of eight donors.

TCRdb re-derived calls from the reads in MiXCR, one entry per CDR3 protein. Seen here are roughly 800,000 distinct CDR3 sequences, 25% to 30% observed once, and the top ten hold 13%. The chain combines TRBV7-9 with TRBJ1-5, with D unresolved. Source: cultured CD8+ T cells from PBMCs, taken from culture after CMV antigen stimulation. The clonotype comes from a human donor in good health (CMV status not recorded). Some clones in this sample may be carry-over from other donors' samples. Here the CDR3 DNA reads TGTGCCAGCAGCCGTAGCAATCAGCCCCAGCATTTT. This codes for CASSRSNQPQHF. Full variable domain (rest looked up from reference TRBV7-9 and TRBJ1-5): DTGVSQNPRHKITKRGQNVTFRCDPISEHNRLYWYRQTLGQGPEFLTYFQNEAQLEKSRLLSDRFSAERPKGSFSTLEIQRTEQGDSAMYLCASSRSNQPQHFGDGTRLSIL.